Below are 21 T cell receptor beta chains sequenced from a single sample in a study of T-cell reconstitution after alpha-beta-depleted transplantation in children (dated by TCRdb to 2016 to 2018). Reading the label with the study, this specimen's treatment or condition is: allogeneic hematopoietic cell transplantation with graft depleted of TCRalphabeta T cells and CD19 B cells. Libraries were built with PCR. The instrument was an Illumina HiSeq 2500. Molecular barcoding was employed in the preparation of TCR libraries, with unique molecular identifiers being used to normalize TCRbeta repertoire quantification. The raw public data were reprocessed by TCRdb itself: fastp quality trimming at Q25, MiXCR clonotype calling, in-frame beta chains only. Every CDR3 protein is listed once, alongside the most common genes and DNA of its rows. This sample comprises 100,000 to 150,000 distinct CDR3 sequences, 23% of them detected only once. The biggest ten clones account for under 12% of the sample.

The sample in question was PBMCs, mostly from graft donor cells, obtained 180 days after TCRalphabeta/CD19-depleted stem cell transplant. Source of these receptors: a male patient between 2 and 9 years old who had a stem cell transplant for chronic granulomatous disease, so the T cells may come from the graft donor.

In its sample, this clonotype is medium-sized. The V and J genes are TRBV10-2 and TRBJ1-5; 9 bases line up with TRBD1. The CDR3 spans 16 residues. Trimming cost V 5 bases and J 1 base; bases outside gene matches: 6. Germline loops: CDR1 WSHSY, CDR2 SAAADI. CDR3 sequence (DNA): TGCGCCAGCAGTTGGACAGGGGATTCGAGCAATCAGCCCCAGCATTTT. Its protein is CASSWTGDSSNQPQHF.

DNA for the CDR3: TGTGCCAGCAGAGGGAGGTCTGAGCAGTTCTTC. Amino acids: CASRGRSEQFF. The chain recombines TRBV12-3 or TRBV12-4 with TRBJ2-1; a weak D match, TRBD2 (6 bases). V gave up 6 bases and J gave up 9 bases, with 9 bases separating them. The CDR3 loop spans 11 amino acids.

The chain employs TRBV27 and TRBJ2-1; 13 bases are shared with TRBD2. The junction had 12 bases not matched to a gene; V was cut back by 5 bases and J by 8 bases. This CDR3 spans 17 amino acids. Germline V gives CDR1 MNHEY, CDR2 SMNVEV (reference sequence). CDR3 coding DNA: TGTGCCAGCAGTCTTTTTGGACTAGCGGGAGATATGCATGAGCAGTTCTTC. This codes for CASSLFGLAGDMHEQFF.

Note on this clonotype: A much larger clone sits a single nucleotide away, making a read error possible. The V call is TRBV20-1, the J call TRBJ2-3; a weak D match, TRBD2 (5 bases). The CDR3 loop spans 15 amino acids. Germline assignment: CDR1 DFQATT and CDR2 SNEGSKA (reference sequence). The CDR3 protein is CSARVLDSLTDAQYF. The CDR3 DNA is TGCAGTGCTAGAGTTTTGGACTCCCTCACAGATGCGCAGTATTTT.

The chain combines TRBV5-1 with TRBJ2-1; 7 bases fit TRBD1. This CDR3 has 14 amino acids. Per the germline V gene, CDR1 is SGHRS and CDR2 is YFSETQ. V lost 9 bases to trimming and J lost 5 bases; unmatched junction nucleotides: 11. CDR3 nucleotide sequence: TGCGCCACCACCCGGGACAGAGGCAACAATGAGCAGTTCTTC. Translating it yields CATTRDRGNNEQFF.

This clonotype showed up many times. This rearrangement joins TRBV12-3 or TRBV12-4 to TRBJ1-1, with 8 positions matching TRBD1. V lost 7 bases, J lost 3 bases, and 10 bases stayed unmatched. The CDR3 consists of 15 residues. The CDR3 protein is CASNEDRVRDTEAFF. The CDR3 region has the DNA TGTGCCAGCAACGAGGACAGGGTTCGCGACACTGAAGCTTTCTTT.

In its sample, this clonotype was seen many times. The chain recombines TRBV6-5 with TRBJ1-3, with D hard to call. Germline V gives CDR1 MNHEY, CDR2 SVGAGI. CDR3 length equals 13 residues. Between the trimmed V and J ends, which lost 0 bases and 8 bases, there was a span of 8 bases. CDR3 nucleotide sequence: TGTGCCAGCAGTTACTCGACCCGGGACACCATATATTTT. The encoded protein is CASSYSTRDTIYF.

This clonotype was picked up many times. This chain joins TRBV10-3 and TRBJ2-3; TRBD2 is a possible D gene (6 bases). V lost 2 bases, J lost 3 bases, and 15 bases lay in between. Germline CDR1 reads ENHRY; CDR2 reads SYGVKD. The CDR3 spans 16 residues. CDR3 sequence (DNA): TGTGCCATCAGTGAGGGATCTAGCGCAGGGACAGATACGCAGTATTTT. Amino acid sequence: CAISEGSSAGTDTQYF.

CDR3 sequence: CASSEVDYEQYF. The CDR3 region has the DNA TGTGCCAGCTCCGAGGTGGACTACGAGCAGTACTTC. V usage is TRBV18 and J usage is TRBJ2-7; D gene unclear. V dropped 6 bases and J dropped 3 bases, with 9 bases sitting between them. Per germline, CDR1 KGHSH and CDR2 LQKENI. The CDR3 runs 12 residues.

This clonotype has only a few counts. This sequence joins TRBV12-3 or TRBV12-4 and TRBJ2-7, with 7 bases aligning to TRBD2. This CDR3 is 15 amino acids long. V dropped 5 bases and J dropped 2; count of bases not matched to a gene: 9. The CDR3 is CASSASSGFTYEQYF. The CDR3 nucleotides read TGTGCCAGCAGTGCTTCTAGCGGCTTCACCTACGAGCAGTACTTC.

This clonotype was recorded many times. The chain joins TRBV5-1 to TRBJ2-2; D uncertain. CDR1 and CDR2 from the germline V gene are SGHRS and YFSETQ. Trimming cost V 2 bases and J 4 bases, with 6 bases left between them. The CDR3 totals 13 residues. The CDR3 DNA follows: TGCGCCAGCAGCTTCATATCCACCGGGGAGCTGTTTTTT. Its translation: CASSFISTGELFF.

This clonotype was observed a few times. The genes are TRBV12-3 or TRBV12-4 and TRBJ2-3, with D possibly being TRBD2 (5 bases). This CDR3 has 11 residues. V was shortened by 7 bases and J by 3 bases, with 5 bases between the two germline ends. This CDR3 reads CASTGTDTQYF. CDR3 bases: TGTGCCAGCACGGGGACAGATACGCAGTATTTT.

The chain combines TRBV15 with TRBJ2-7; D possibly corresponds to TRBD2 (6 bases). Between the trimmed V and J ends, which lost 3 bases and 3 bases, there was a span of 9 bases. There are 13 residues in the CDR3. Looked up from germline, CDR1 is LNHNV and CDR2 is YYDKDF (reference sequence). CDR3 amino acids: CATSRGLNYEQYF. CDR3 bases: TGTGCCACCAGCAGGGGACTTAACTACGAGCAGTACTTC.

This chain links TRBV6-5 with TRBJ1-4; 8 bases match TRBD1. The germline gives CDR1 MNHEY, CDR2 SVGAGI. The CDR3 has 12 amino acids. Unmatched junction bases numbered 6, after V lost 6 bases and J lost 12 bases. The CDR3 DNA reads TGTGCCAGCAGACGCACAGGGGGGCAACTGTTTTTT. It yields the protein CASRRTGGQLFF.

At least ten counts were recorded for this clonotype. V gene TRBV20-1 combines with J gene TRBJ2-7; no clear D. Germline lookup yields CDR1 DFQATT and CDR2 SNEGSKA (reference sequence). Trimming removed 3 bases at V and 3 bases at J, with 12 bases between. The CDR3 is 13 residues long. The CDR3 DNA is TGCAGTGCTAGGGTGGTGGTTGGCTACGAGCAGTACTTC. It encodes CSARVVVGYEQYF.

This clonotype turned up a few times. This chain joins TRBV6-5 and TRBJ1-5; 8 bases match TRBD1. From germline, CDR1 is MNHEY and CDR2 SVGAGI. This CDR3 spans 15 amino acids. Germline trimming cut 4 bases from V and 1 base from J; bases unmatched to any gene: 3. For the CDR3, the DNA is TGTGCCAGCAGTTCAGGGGGCGCAAGCAATCAGCCCCAGCATTTT. Encoded protein: CASSSGGASNQPQHF.

This clonotype was seen at least ten times. This rearrangement joins TRBV12-3 or TRBV12-4 to TRBJ2-5; D remains ambiguous. Deletions cut 4 bases from V and 5 bases from J, with 8 bases between. There are 12 residues in the CDR3. The CDR3 is CASSSPSETQYF. CDR3 in DNA: TGTGCCAGCAGTTCCCCCAGTGAGACCCAGTACTTC.

Ten or more counts support this clonotype. This rearrangement joins TRBV12-3 or TRBV12-4 to TRBJ2-3; a weak D match, TRBD2 (6 bases). The CDR3 loop spans 16 amino acids. Trimming cost V 8 bases and J 1 base, with 19 bases left between them. The CDR3 DNA reads as TGTGCCAGCCGTCGTCGCGGGGCGGTAGGCACAGATACGCAGTATTTT. This gives the protein CASRRRGAVGTDTQYF.

The chain has TRBV7-9 and TRBJ2-1, with TRBD1 matching 9 bases. The J segment lost 7 bases and the V segment lost 2 bases, leaving 6 bases of the junction unmatched. This CDR3 has 15 amino acids. Germline CDR1 reads SEHNR; CDR2 reads FQNEAQ (reference sequence). The CDR3 region is CASSLSRTGANEQFF. Here the CDR3 DNA reads TGTGCCAGCAGCTTAAGCAGGACAGGGGCTAATGAGCAGTTCTTC.

This clonotype was seen a few times. The chain is built from TRBV12-3 or TRBV12-4 and TRBJ2-1; 7 nucleotides align to TRBD1. CDR3 length: 13 residues. The V and J ends lost 10 bases and 2 bases, in that order; junction bases with no gene match: 5. This CDR3 reads CAIPDRTYNEQFF. For the CDR3, the DNA is TGTGCCATCCCGGACAGGACCTACAATGAGCAGTTCTTC.

This clonotype was counted ten times or more. For the CDR3, the DNA is TGTGCCATCAGTGAGGCCAGGGAACCCCTCCACTTT. Translating gives CAISEAREPLHF. This chain joins TRBV10-3 and TRBJ1-6, with D maybe TRBD1 (5 bases). Between the trimmed V and J ends, which lost 2 bases and 12 bases, there was a span of 8 bases. The germline V gene encodes CDR1 ENHRY and CDR2 SYGVKD. The CDR3 is 12 residues long.